Below, one TCR beta chain is given with its context. The sample originates from a study of cytomegalovirus exposure and HLA in healthy donors. Primers included in the PCR were 60 Vbeta and 13 Jbeta primers. Measured with immunoSEQ multiplex PCR; TCRdb has only the in-frame clones, and not every one. Of about 150,000 clones listed, around 84% are singletons. CDR3 length: 14 amino acids. V was clipped by 1 base and J by 8 bases; unmatched bases: 5. Germline CDR1 reads SGHVS; CDR2 reads FQNEAQ. The TCR comes from a woman in her thirties or forties in good health and CMV-seropositive. Sequenced sample: PBMCs. The rearrangement links TRBV7-8 to TRBJ1-5; 7 bases match TRBD1. The CDR3 region has the DNA TGTGCCAGCAGCTTAGAGGCAGGGGGTAAGCCCCAGCATTTT. Amino acids: CASSLEAGGKPQHF.